The following is a T cell receptor (beta chain) sequence with its context. The data originate from a study of blood T cell repertoires in COVID-19. Only in-frame clones appear in the TCRdb table, and some are missing; sequencing was by immunoSEQ multiplex PCR. The sample includes 250,000 to 350,000 clones, under 90% of them seen just once. This sequence originates from a woman aged 40 to 55 who had recovered from COVID-19. The material sequenced was peripheral blood.

CDR3 in DNA: TGTGCCAGTAGTATCCGGGAGCTCTACAATGAGCAGTTCTTC. This gives the protein CASSIRELYNEQFF. The chain recombines TRBV19 with TRBJ2-1, with D possibly being TRBD2 (6 bases). CDR1 and CDR2 (germline): LNHDA, SQIVND (reference sequence). V lost 3 bases, J lost 3 bases, and 9 bases lay in between. This CDR3 has 14 residues.